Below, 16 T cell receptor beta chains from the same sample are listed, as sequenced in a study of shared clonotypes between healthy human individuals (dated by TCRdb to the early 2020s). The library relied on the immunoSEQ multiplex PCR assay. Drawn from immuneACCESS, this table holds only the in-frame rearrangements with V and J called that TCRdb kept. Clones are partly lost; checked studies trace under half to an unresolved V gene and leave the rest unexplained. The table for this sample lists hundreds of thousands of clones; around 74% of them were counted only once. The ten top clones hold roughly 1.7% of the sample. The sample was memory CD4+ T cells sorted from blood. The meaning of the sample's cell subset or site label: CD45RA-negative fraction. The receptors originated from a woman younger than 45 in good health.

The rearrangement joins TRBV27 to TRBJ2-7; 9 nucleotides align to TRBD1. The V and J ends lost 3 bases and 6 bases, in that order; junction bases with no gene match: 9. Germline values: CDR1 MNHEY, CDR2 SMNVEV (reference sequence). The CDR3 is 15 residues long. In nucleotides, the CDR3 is TGTGCCAGCAGTTTTTATTTACAGGGGGCAGGCGAGCAGTACTTC. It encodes CASSFYLQGAGEQYF.

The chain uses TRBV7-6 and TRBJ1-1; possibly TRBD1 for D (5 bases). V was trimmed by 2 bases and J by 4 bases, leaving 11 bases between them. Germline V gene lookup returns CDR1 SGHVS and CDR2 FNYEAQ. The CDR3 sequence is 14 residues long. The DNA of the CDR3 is TGTGCCAGCAGCTTATCGGGACTCGGCACTGAAGCTTTCTTT. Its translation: CASSLSGLGTEAFF.

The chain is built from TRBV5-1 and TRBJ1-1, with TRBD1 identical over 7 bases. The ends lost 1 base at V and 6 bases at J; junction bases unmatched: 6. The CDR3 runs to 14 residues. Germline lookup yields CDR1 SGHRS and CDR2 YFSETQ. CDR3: CASSLTGESAEAFF. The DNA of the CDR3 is TGCGCCAGCAGCTTGACAGGGGAGTCAGCTGAAGCTTTCTTT.

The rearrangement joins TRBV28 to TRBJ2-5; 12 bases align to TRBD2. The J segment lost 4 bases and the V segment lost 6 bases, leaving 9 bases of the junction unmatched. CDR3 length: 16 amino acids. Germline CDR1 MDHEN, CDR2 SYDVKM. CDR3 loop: CASSETSGSYSETQYF. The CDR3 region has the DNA TGTGCCAGCAGCGAGACTAGCGGGAGTTATTCAGAGACCCAGTACTTC. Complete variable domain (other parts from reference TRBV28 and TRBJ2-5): DVKVTQSSRYLVKRTGEKVFLECVQDMDHENMFWYRQDPGLGLRLIYFSYDVKMKEKGDIPEGYSVSREKKERFSLILESASTNQTSMYLCASSETSGSYSETQYFGPGTRLLVL.

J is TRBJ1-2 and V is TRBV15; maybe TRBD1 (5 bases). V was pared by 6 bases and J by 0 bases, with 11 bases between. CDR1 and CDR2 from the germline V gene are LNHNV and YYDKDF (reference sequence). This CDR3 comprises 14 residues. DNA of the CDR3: TGTGCCACCAGTCTGGGGGGAGCTAACTATGGCTACACCTTC. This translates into CATSLGGANYGYTF.

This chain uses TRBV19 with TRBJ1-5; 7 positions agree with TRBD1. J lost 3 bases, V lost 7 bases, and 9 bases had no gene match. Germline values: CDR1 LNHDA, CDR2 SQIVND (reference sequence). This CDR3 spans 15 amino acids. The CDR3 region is CASTSDRRNNQPQHF. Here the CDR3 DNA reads TGTGCCAGTACCTCGGACAGGCGCAACAATCAGCCCCAGCATTTT.

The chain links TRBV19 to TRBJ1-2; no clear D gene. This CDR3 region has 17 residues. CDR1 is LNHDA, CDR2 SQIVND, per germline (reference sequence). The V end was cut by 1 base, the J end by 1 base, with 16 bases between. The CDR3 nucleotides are TGTGCCAGTAGTATAGCTACCATGACGGCTGGTAACTATGGCTACACCTTC. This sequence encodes CASSIATMTAGNYGYTF.

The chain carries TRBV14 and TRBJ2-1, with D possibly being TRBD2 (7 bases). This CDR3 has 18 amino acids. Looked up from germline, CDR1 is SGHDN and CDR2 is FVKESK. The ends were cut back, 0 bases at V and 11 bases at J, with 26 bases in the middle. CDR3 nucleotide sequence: TGTGCCAGCAGCCAAGAACGGGGGCGGGAGAAAGGGAAAGGAAAGCAGTTCTTC. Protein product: CASSQERGREKGKGKQFF.

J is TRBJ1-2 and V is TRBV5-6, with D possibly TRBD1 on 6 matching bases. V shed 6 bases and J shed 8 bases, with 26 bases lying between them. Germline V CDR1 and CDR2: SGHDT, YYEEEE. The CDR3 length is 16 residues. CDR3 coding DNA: TGTGCCAGCATCCGGAGGGGGGCGGTCACGTTCTTGGGCTACACCTTC. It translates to CASIRRGAVTFLGYTF.

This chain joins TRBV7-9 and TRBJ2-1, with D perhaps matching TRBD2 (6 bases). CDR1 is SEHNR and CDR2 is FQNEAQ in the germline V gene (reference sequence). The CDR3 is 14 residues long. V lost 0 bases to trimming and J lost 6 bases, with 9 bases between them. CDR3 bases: TGTGCCAGCAGCTTAGCCGCTAGCGCCAATGAGCAGTTCTTC. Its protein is CASSLAASANEQFF.

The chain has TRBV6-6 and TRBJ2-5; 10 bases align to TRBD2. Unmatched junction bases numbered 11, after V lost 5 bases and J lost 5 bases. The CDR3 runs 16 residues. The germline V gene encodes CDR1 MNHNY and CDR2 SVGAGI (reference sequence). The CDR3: CASSPSAGGPWETQYF. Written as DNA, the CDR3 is TGTGCCAGCAGTCCCTCAGCGGGAGGGCCCTGGGAGACCCAGTACTTC.

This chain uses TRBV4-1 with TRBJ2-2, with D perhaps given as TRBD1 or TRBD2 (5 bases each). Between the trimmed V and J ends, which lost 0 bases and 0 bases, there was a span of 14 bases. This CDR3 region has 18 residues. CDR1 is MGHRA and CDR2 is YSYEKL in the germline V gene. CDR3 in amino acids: CASSQEGRDVANTGELFF. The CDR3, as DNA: TGCGCCAGCAGCCAAGAAGGTAGGGACGTCGCGAACACCGGGGAGCTGTTTTTT.

The CDR3: CASSYREGSGAFF. The CDR3 DNA sequence: TGTGCCAGCAGTTACCGAGAGGGGTCGGGAGCTTTCTTT. This chain uses TRBV6-6 with TRBJ1-1; perhaps TRBD1 as D (5 bases). The germline CDR1 and CDR2 sequences are MNHNY and SVGAGI (reference sequence). The CDR3 covers 13 residues. With 2 bases removed from V and 10 bases from J, the gap between germline ends came to 14 bases.

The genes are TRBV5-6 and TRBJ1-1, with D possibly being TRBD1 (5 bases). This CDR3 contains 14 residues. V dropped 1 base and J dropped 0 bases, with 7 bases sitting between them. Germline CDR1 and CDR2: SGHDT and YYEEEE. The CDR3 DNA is TGTGCCAGCAGCTTGTGGGGGTTGAACACTGAAGCTTTCTTT. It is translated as CASSLWGLNTEAFF.

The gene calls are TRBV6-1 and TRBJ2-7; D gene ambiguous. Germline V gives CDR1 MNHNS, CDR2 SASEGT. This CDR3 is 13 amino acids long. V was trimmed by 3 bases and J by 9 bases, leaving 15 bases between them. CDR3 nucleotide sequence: TGTGCCAGCAGTGAGGTGGGAAGCCTTTGGCAGTACTTC. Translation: CASSEVGSLWQYF.

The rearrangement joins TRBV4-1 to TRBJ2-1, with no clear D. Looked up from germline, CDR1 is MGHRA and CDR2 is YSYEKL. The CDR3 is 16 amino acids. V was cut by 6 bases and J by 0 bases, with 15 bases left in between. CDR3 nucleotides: TGCGCCAGCAGACCCGTAGGGCGGAGCTCCTACAATGAGCAGTTCTTC. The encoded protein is CASRPVGRSSYNEQFF.